The 24 T cell receptor beta chains below come from one sample, sequenced in a study of blood T cell repertoires in COVID-19. This table comes from immunoSEQ multiplex PCR, and its TCRdb copy is limited to in-frame clones, with some not included. This table holds about 87,000 clones, around 82% found once. The sequencing sample was made of peripheral blood. These receptors originate from an elderly woman with COVID-19, enrolled during active disease.

This rearrangement joins TRBV5-1 to TRBJ2-3; D is undetermined. Per the germline V gene, CDR1 is SGHRS and CDR2 is YFSETQ. The CDR3 runs to 14 residues. V was clipped by 2 bases and J by 2 bases, with 9 bases between them. CDR3 loop: CASSLPGFTDTQYF. The CDR3 DNA is TGCGCCAGCAGCTTACCAGGCTTCACAGATACGCAGTATTTT.

This clone was counted a few times. The rearrangement joins TRBV6-2 or TRBV6-3 to TRBJ2-7; D is unresolved. Germline values: CDR1 MNHEY, CDR2 SVGEGT. This CDR3 contains 12 residues. Trimming took off 2 bases at V and 0 bases at J, with 2 bases between the two ends. The CDR3: CASSYHSYEQYF. The CDR3 region has the DNA TGTGCCAGCAGTTACCACTCCTACGAGCAGTACTTC.

The gene calls are TRBV27 and TRBJ2-1; 10 bases align to TRBD2. Germline V CDR1 and CDR2: MNHEY, SMNVEV (reference sequence). J lost 2 bases, V lost 9 bases, and 4 bases had no gene match. This CDR3 has 14 residues. The CDR3 region has the DNA TGTGCCAGTAAAGGACTAGCGGCCTACAATGAGCAGTTCTTC. This codes for CASKGLAAYNEQFF.

V gene TRBV6-1 combines with J gene TRBJ1-5; 7 bases align to TRBD1. Unmatched junction bases numbered 3, after V lost 3 bases and J lost 4 bases. Germline CDR1 MNHNS, CDR2 SASEGT. There are 14 residues in the CDR3. DNA of the CDR3: TGTGCCAGCAGTGAGGGACAGTCAAATCAGCCCCAGCATTTT. This gives the protein CASSEGQSNQPQHF.

The chain has TRBV7-9 and TRBJ1-2; no definite D call. The CDR3 totals 12 residues. Germline CDR1 reads SEHNR; CDR2 reads FQNEAQ (reference sequence). Trimming shortened V by 5 bases and J by 8 bases, and 12 bases separated the two germline ends. The CDR3 is CASSGGIIGYTF. DNA of the CDR3: TGTGCCAGCAGCGGAGGGATAATAGGCTACACCTTC. Full variable domain (rest looked up from reference TRBV7-9 and TRBJ1-2): DTGVSQNPRHKITKRGQNVTFRCDPISEHNRLYWYRQTLGQGPEFLTYFQNEAQLEKSRLLSDRFSAERPKGSFSTLEIQRTEQGDSAMYLCASSGGIIGYTFGSGTRLTVV.

The chain joins TRBV10-2 to TRBJ1-2, with 7 positions matching TRBD1. This CDR3 has 14 residues. V lost 7 bases, J lost 4 bases, and 9 bases stayed unmatched. Germline CDR1 and CDR2: WSHSY and SAAADI. The CDR3 sequence: CASTLPGTAYGYTF. The DNA for the CDR3 is TGCGCCAGCACCCTTCCCGGGACAGCCTATGGCTACACCTTC.

In this sample, this clone turned up a few times. The chain uses TRBV7-2 and TRBJ2-7; TRBD1 matches 7 bases. V shed 7 bases and J 3 bases; nucleotides not matched to a gene: 9. The CDR3 length is 14 residues. CDR1 is SGHTA, CDR2 FQGNSA, per germline. CDR3 protein: CASTARAGGYEQYF. The CDR3 nucleotides are TGTGCCAGCACCGCCAGGGCAGGGGGCTACGAGCAGTACTTC.

The rearrangement uses TRBV29-1 and TRBJ1-2; 9 bases are shared with TRBD1. CDR3 length equals 13 residues. Trimming removed 6 bases from V and 2 bases from J; junction bases left unmatched: 4. Germline lookup yields CDR1 SQVTM and CDR2 ANQGSEA. CDR3 DNA: TGCAGCGTCCGGGACAGGGAAAACTATGGCTACACCTTC. Residues: CSVRDRENYGYTF. The variable domain in full, completed from reference TRBV29-1 and TRBJ1-2, reads SAVISQKPSRDICQRGTSLTIQCQVDSQVTMMFWYRQQPGQSLTLIATANQGSEATYESGFVIDKFPISRPNLTFSTLTVSNMSPEDSSIYLCSVRDRENYGYTFGSGTRLTVV.

This chain links TRBV30 with TRBJ1-5; 9 nucleotides align to TRBD1. The V segment lost 0 bases and the J segment 1 base; nucleotides outside the gene matches: 7. There are 17 residues in the CDR3. Germline V lookup: CDR1 GTSNPN, CDR2 SVGIG (reference sequence). CDR3 nucleotides: TGTGCCTGGAGTGTTAGGACAGGGGTAGGGAGCAATCAGCCCCAGCATTTT. Protein: CAWSVRTGVGSNQPQHF.

This clone has only one observation. The DNA of the CDR3 is TGTGCCAGCAGCTTAGCGGAGGGGAGAGGGCGGACCTTC. It encodes CASSLAEGRGRTF. V usage is TRBV7-9 and J usage is TRBJ1-2; perhaps TRBD1 as D (5 bases). Germline V gene lookup returns CDR1 SEHNR and CDR2 FQNEAQ (reference sequence). Trimming took off 0 bases at V and 14 bases at J, with 16 bases between the two ends. This CDR3 has 13 amino acids.

The V call is TRBV20-1, the J call TRBJ2-5; no definite D call. CDR1 DFQATT and CDR2 SNEGSKA come from the germline V gene (reference sequence). This CDR3 contains 17 residues. Trimming removed 3 bases from V and 0 bases from J, with 20 bases in between. The CDR3 region is CSASGAGNTPNQETQYF. The CDR3 nucleotides read TGCAGTGCTAGTGGAGCAGGCAACACTCCAAACCAAGAGACCCAGTACTTC.

The chain uses TRBV5-1 and TRBJ2-1; D may be TRBD1 (5 bases). Per the germline V gene, CDR1 is SGHRS and CDR2 is YFSETQ. V was trimmed by 2 bases and J by 6 bases, leaving 12 bases between them. The CDR3 is made up of 14 amino acids. Written as DNA, the CDR3 is TGCGCCAGCAGCTTTCAGGGATCCCTCAATGAGCAGTTCTTC. Residues: CASSFQGSLNEQFF.

The chain joins TRBV5-1 to TRBJ2-5; no firm D call. The ends were cut back, 1 base at V and 5 bases at J, with 9 bases in the middle. In germline, CDR1 is SGHRS, CDR2 YFSETQ. This CDR3 comprises 13 residues. The CDR3 bases are TGCGCCAGCAGCTTGTATGGAGAGGAGACCCAGTACTTC. It encodes CASSLYGEETQYF.

This chain joins TRBV11-2 and TRBJ1-5; D is ambiguous. CDR3 length: 13 residues. V lost 2 bases and J 0 bases, leaving 2 bases between the germline ends. Germline V gives CDR1 SGHAT, CDR2 FQNNGV. DNA for the CDR3: TGTGCCAGCAGCTTACTTAGCAATCAGCCCCAGCATTTT. Encoded protein: CASSLLSNQPQHF.

The rearrangement uses TRBV21-1 and TRBJ1-2; TRBD1, the table's D call, lacks a check against the DNA. TRBV21-1 corresponds to a pseudogene. The CDR3 is 13 residues long. The CDR3: CASSKQGSCGYTF. The CDR3 DNA is TGTGCCAGCAGCAAACAGGGGAGCTGTGGCTACACCTTC.

This clone occurred a few times. V usage is TRBV18 and J usage is TRBJ1-6; possible D gene TRBD1, 6 bases. The CDR3 length is 16 residues. The V end was cut by 5 bases, the J end by 7 bases, with 18 bases between. The germline gives CDR1 KGHSH, CDR2 LQKENI. This chain's CDR3 is CASSALMDRSNSPLHF. The CDR3 DNA follows: TGTGCCAGCTCAGCCCTTATGGACAGATCGAATTCACCCCTCCACTTT.

The chain's CDR3 is CAWSREGNQPQHF. CDR3 in DNA: TGTGCCTGGAGTAGGGAGGGCAATCAGCCCCAGCATTTT. The rearrangement uses TRBV30 and TRBJ1-5; D remains unclear. Trimming cost V 2 bases and J 2 bases, with 7 bases left between them. This CDR3 has 13 residues. Per germline, CDR1 GTSNPN and CDR2 SVGIG (reference sequence).

The chain uses TRBV19 and TRBJ2-7; D might be TRBD2 (6 bases). The CDR3 loop spans 14 amino acids. CDR1 and CDR2 from the germline V gene are LNHDA and SQIVND (reference sequence). Between the trimmed V and J ends, which lost 4 bases and 8 bases, there was a span of 18 bases. The CDR3 protein is CASSTEGQSRKQYF. The CDR3 DNA sequence: TGTGCCAGTAGTACGGAGGGTCAGTCGCGGAAGCAGTACTTC.

The CDR3, as DNA: TGTGCCAGCAGTCATACTAGCGGGGACTACAATGAGCAGTTCTTC. Amino acid sequence: CASSHTSGDYNEQFF. The J gene is TRBJ2-1, the V gene TRBV28; 10 positions match TRBD2. Trimming removed 5 bases from V and 3 bases from J; junction bases left unmatched: 4. Germline V gene sequence: CDR1 MDHEN, CDR2 SYDVKM. The CDR3 has 15 amino acids.

The V call is TRBV18, the J call TRBJ2-7, with TRBD1 identical over 8 bases. This CDR3 comprises 16 residues. Germline loops: CDR1 KGHSH, CDR2 LQKENI. The junction had 8 bases not matched to a gene; V was cut back by 3 bases and J by 1 base. The CDR3 nucleotides read TGTGCCAGCTCACCGGCAGGGGGCTTTGGGTCCTACGAGCAGTACTTC. It encodes CASSPAGGFGSYEQYF.

The chain links TRBV18 to TRBJ2-2, with unresolved D. Trimming pared 1 base from V and 3 bases from J, leaving 12 bases between. In germline, CDR1 is KGHSH, CDR2 LQKENI. The length of the CDR3 is 16 residues. This CDR3 is CASSPRFLVDTGELFF. CDR3 DNA: TGTGCCAGCTCACCACGGTTTCTAGTTGACACCGGGGAGCTGTTTTTT.

This chain joins TRBV18 and TRBJ2-7; 7 positions match TRBD1. From germline, CDR1 is KGHSH and CDR2 LQKENI. Trimming cost V 4 bases and J 4 bases; bases outside gene matches: 4. The CDR3 spans 13 residues. CDR3 sequence reads: CASSRQGTYEQYF. CDR3 sequence (DNA): TGTGCCAGCTCACGACAGGGTACATACGAGCAGTACTTC. The whole variable domain, filled in from reference TRBV18 and TRBJ2-7, reads NAGVMQNPRHLVRRRGQEARLRCSPMKGHSHVYWYRQLPEEGLKFMVYLQKENIIDESGMPKERFSAEFPKEGPSILRIQQVVRGDSAAYFCASSRQGTYEQYFGPGTRLTVT.

This clone has more than one count but fewer than ten. This chain joins TRBV6-1 and TRBJ1-2; 7 bases agree with TRBD1. The ends lost 2 bases at V and 4 bases at J; junction bases unmatched: 4. Germline assignment: CDR1 MNHNS and CDR2 SASEGT. This CDR3 has 14 residues. For the CDR3, the DNA is TGTGCCAGCAGTGAACTGGACAGGATCTATGGCTACACCTTC. Translated: CASSELDRIYGYTF.

In DNA form, the CDR3 reads TGTGCCAGCAGCGCCCGCGGACAGGGGCGAGGAGAGCAGTACTTC. This sequence encodes CASSARGQGRGEQYF. The rearrangement uses TRBV6-5 and TRBJ2-7; 9 bases are shared with TRBD1. This CDR3 is 15 amino acids long. V was pared by 6 bases and J by 7 bases, with 13 bases of the junction left unmatched. Per the germline V gene, CDR1 is MNHEY and CDR2 is SVGAGI.